This T cell receptor (beta chain) was recovered during a study of blood T cell repertoires in COVID-19. Study-level background: There were acute and convalescent COVID-19 samples, and they came from the United States, Italy and Spain. In each case, the material was cDNA or gDNA derived from T cells, B-cell-depleted T cells, or PBMCs.

Germline-derived CDR1 and CDR2 are MDHEN and SYDVKM. This CDR3 is 17 amino acids long. V lost 7 bases, J lost 0 bases, and 19 bases lay in between. Per the authors' pipeline: Quantification of nucleated cells was approximated via reference gene primer amplification. Generated by immunoSEQ multiplex PCR, the TCRdb table keeps only in-frame clones and is missing some. Clone size and the V and J calls come from that table; the DNA yielded D and trimming. The sample lists hundreds of thousands of clones, roughly 80% occurring once. The TCR sequence derives from an elderly woman with active or convalescent COVID-19. Sequencing used peripheral blood. The J gene is TRBJ1-5, the V gene TRBV28; D is undetermined. CDR3 DNA sequence: TGTGCCAGCATGTCCCCGGGAACTTCTCATAGCAATCAGCCCCAGCATTTT. This sequence encodes CASMSPGTSHSNQPQHF.